This record concerns one T cell receptor (beta chain) sequence. The time point denotes: patch test 3, about 24 weeks after DPC sensitization. Treatment defined: therapeutic diphenylcyclopropenone sensitization with weekly scalp DPC. Original processing notes: TCRs per sample had a median of around 96,000 and ranged from about 23,224 to 700,000. TCRdb passed the RACE reads through MiXCR, listing each CDR3 protein once. The V and J calls were not made by the authors but by TCRdb's processing. The data show roughly 200,000 distinct CDR3 sequences, around 25% seen once. This specimen belongs to a study of human T cells and chemical hapten exposure. The source was whole blood, collected in connection with sensitization to the hapten diphenylcyclopropenone (DPC). This sequence originates from a woman aged 40 to 50 with alopecia areata. Some clones in this sample may be carry-over from other donors' samples.

CDR3 protein: CSAPTNTEAFF. The DNA of the CDR3 is TGCAGTGCCCCTACGAACACTGAAGCTTTCTTT. The V and J genes are TRBV20-1 and TRBJ1-1; D not resolved. Germline V gives CDR1 DFQATT, CDR2 SNEGSKA (reference sequence). This CDR3 has 11 residues. V shed 6 bases and J shed 1 base, with 6 bases lying between them.